Here is one T cell receptor beta chain with its context. Its target is unknown. Samples of blood were obtained at baseline, on cycle 4 day 1, and on cycle 7 day 1. Produced via immunoSEQ multiplex PCR; TCRdb's table is partial and in-frame only. The sample consists of some 27,000 clones, around 86% of them appearing once. The data were taken from a study of OX40 agonist ivuxolimab in advanced cancers. Whole-study context: The study gave patients intravenous ivuxolimab at 0.01 to 10 mg/kg every 2 weeks.

Study-wide points: Patients who responded partially at 0.1-3.0 mg/kg showed clonal expansion ranking among the lowest.

The source material was CD4+ or CD8+ T cells sorted from blood, sampled in a trial of the OX40 agonist ivuxolimab. The clonotype comes from an adult with an advanced solid tumor such as melanoma, head and neck, liver or kidney cancer.

This CDR3 is CASSFVQRGGWFF. DNA of the CDR3: TGTGCCAGCAGTTTCGTTCAGCGGGGGGGTTGGTTCTTC. J is TRBJ2-1 and V is TRBV27; 10 positions match TRBD2. The CDR3 sequence is 13 residues long. Germline trimming cut 3 bases from V and 15 bases from J; bases unmatched to any gene: 8. CDR1 MNHEY and CDR2 SMNVEV come from the germline V gene (reference sequence).